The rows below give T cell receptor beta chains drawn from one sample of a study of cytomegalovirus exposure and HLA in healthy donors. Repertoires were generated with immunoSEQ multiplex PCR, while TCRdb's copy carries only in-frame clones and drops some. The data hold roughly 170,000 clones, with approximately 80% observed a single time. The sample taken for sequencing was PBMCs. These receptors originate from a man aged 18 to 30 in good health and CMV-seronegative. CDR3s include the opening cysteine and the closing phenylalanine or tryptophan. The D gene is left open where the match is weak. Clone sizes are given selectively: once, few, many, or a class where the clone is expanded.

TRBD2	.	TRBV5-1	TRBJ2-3	TGCGCCAGCAGCTTAGCGGGAGCGAAGGCAGATACGCAGTATTTT	CASSLAGAKADTQYF
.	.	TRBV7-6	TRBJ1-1	TGTGCCAGCAGCTTCGGACATACGAACACTGAAGCTTTCTTT	CASSFGHTNTEAFF
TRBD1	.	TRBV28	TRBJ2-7	TGTGCCAGCAATTCCGACAGGGACCATATAGCCTACGAGCAGTACTTC	CASNSDRDHIAYEQYF
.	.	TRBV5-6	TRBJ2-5	TGTGCCAGCAGCTTGGACGGCCGTTGGGAGCAGTACTTC	CASSLDGRWEQYF
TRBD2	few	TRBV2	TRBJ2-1	TGTGCCAGCAGTTCACTAGCGGCCTACAATGAGCAGTTCTTC	CASSSLAAYNEQFF
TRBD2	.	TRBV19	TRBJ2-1	TGTGCCAGTAGGCCTAGCGGGAGCTCCTACAATGAGCAGTTCTTC	CASRPSGSSYNEQFF
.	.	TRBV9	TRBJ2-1	TGTGCCAGCAGCGTGGGGACAACCTACAATGAGCAGTTCTTC	CASSVGTTYNEQFF
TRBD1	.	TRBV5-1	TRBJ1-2	TGCGCCAGCAGCTTGGCCTCGGACAGGATGGATGGCTACACCTTC	CASSLASDRMDGYTF
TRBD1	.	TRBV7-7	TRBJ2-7	TGTGCTAGCAGTAGGGGACAGGGGTACGAGCAGTACTTC	CASSRGQGYEQYF
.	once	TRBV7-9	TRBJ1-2	TGTGCCAGCAGCTTACAGGGTATGGGTGGCTACACCTTC	CASSLQGMGGYTF
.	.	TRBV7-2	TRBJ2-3	TGTGCCAGCAGTCAGGCTAGCCGAGCGGCAGATACGCAGTATTTT	CASSQASRAADTQYF
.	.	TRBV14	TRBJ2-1	TGTGCCAGCAGCCAAAGGACCCGGACTGCCAATGAGCAGTTCTTC	CASSQRTRTANEQFF
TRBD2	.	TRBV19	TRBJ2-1	TGTGCCAGTAGTATTGCGGGGGGCTACTACAATGAGCAGTTCTTC	CASSIAGGYYNEQFF
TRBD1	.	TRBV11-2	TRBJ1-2	TGTGCCAGCAGCTTACAGGGGGGCCACTATGGCTACACCTTC	CASSLQGGHYGYTF
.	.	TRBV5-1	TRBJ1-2	TGCGCCAGCAGCCTGGAACGGGTCAACTATGGCTACACCTTC	CASSLERVNYGYTF
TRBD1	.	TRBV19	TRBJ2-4	TGTGCCAGTTCTAGGGACAGGTTCACCAAAAACATTCAGTACTTC	CASSRDRFTKNIQYF
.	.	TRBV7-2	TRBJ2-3	TGTGCCAGCAGCTTGGTGGTCTCGGTGGATACGCAGTATTTT	CASSLVVSVDTQYF
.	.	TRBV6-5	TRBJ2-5	TGTGCCAGCAGTTTACTACCCAGCCCAGAGCAGTACTTC	CASSLLPSPEQYF
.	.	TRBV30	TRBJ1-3	TGTGCCTGGAGGGCGCGACAGGCTTTTGGGAACACCATATATTTT	CAWRARQAFGNTIYF
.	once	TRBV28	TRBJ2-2	TGTGCCAGCAGTTTATGGGGATGGGGCCCGACCGGGGAGCTGTTTTTT	CASSLWGWGPTGELFF
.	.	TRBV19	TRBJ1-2	TGTGCCAGTCAGGGAAACTATGGCTACACCTTC	CASQGNYGYTF
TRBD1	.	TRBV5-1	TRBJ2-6	TGCGCCAGCAGCACCGGGACAGTGGGCTCTGGGGCCAACGTCCTGACTTTC	CASSTGTVGSGANVLTF
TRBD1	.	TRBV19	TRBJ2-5	TGTGCCAGTAGTATTAACAGGGGAGAGACCCAGTACTTC	CASSINRGETQYF
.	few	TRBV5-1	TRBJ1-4	TGCGCCAGCAGTGGAGGGGTGGGAGAAAAACTGTTTTTT	CASSGGVGEKLFF
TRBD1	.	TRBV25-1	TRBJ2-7	TGTGCCAGCAGTTCCAGGACAGGGTCCTACGAGCAGTACTTC	CASSSRTGSYEQYF
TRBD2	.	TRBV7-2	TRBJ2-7	TGTGCCAGCAGCTTAGTGTGGCGGGAGGAGCAGTACTTC	CASSLVWREEQYF
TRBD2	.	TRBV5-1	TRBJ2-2	TGCGCCAGCAGCTTGAGGCCTCCGTCGTTGCGGGAGGTCTCCGCCGGGGAGCTGTTTTTT	CASSLRPPSLREVSAGELFF
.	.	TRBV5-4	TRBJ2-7	TGTGCCAGCAGCTTGGACCAAATCGGTATTTACGAGCAGTACTTC	CASSLDQIGIYEQYF
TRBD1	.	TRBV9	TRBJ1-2	TGTGCCAGCAGCGCTACTGCGACAGGGGCTTATAATGGCTACACCTTC	CASSATATGAYNGYTF
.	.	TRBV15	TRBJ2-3	TGTGCCACCAGCAGCTCAGGTGTCGCGCAGTATTTT	CATSSSGVAQYF
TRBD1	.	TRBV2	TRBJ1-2	TGTGCCAGCAGCGCGGACAGGGAGAGCTACACCTTC	CASSADRESYTF
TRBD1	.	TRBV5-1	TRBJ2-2	TGCGCCAGCAGCTCCGGGACAGACAACACCGGGGAGCTGTTTTTT	CASSSGTDNTGELFF
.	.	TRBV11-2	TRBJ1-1	TGTGCCAGCAGCTTTGGGGGACTTACTGAAGCTTTCTTT	CASSFGGLTEAFF
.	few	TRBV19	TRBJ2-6	TGTGCCAGTAGACAGACTGGGGCCAACGTCCTGACTTTC	CASRQTGANVLTF
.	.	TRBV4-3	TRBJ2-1	TGCGCCAGCAGCCAAGTGTGGCGAACAGGATCCTACAATGAGCAGTTCTTC	CASSQVWRTGSYNEQFF
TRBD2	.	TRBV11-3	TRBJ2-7	TGTGCCAGCAGCCGCTCTTTTCTAGCGGGACGTAAGTACTTC	CASSRSFLAGRKYF
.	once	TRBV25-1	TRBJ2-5	TGTGCCAGCAGCGAAGGACAGCAAGAGACCCAGTACTTC	CASSEGQQETQYF
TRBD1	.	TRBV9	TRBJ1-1	TGTGCCAGCAGCGTGGACAGGGGCTACCTAGGGACTGAAGCTTTCTTT	CASSVDRGYLGTEAFF
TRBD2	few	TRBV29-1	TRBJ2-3	TGCAGCGTTGGGGGGGGATCAGATACGCAGTATTTT	CSVGGGSDTQYF
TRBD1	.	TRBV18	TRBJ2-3	TGTGCCAGCTCACCCCGGACAGGGGGGACAGATACGCAGTATTTT	CASSPRTGGTDTQYF
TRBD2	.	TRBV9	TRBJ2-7	TGTGCCAGCAGCGTAAGCCACCTAGCGGGATACTACGAGCAGTACTTC	CASSVSHLAGYYEQYF
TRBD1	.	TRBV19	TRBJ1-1	TGTGCCAGTAGTATATTCGTCGACAGGGGCACTGAAGCTTTCTTT	CASSIFVDRGTEAFF
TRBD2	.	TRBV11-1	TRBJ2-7	TGTGCCAGCAGCGTTAGCGGGAGGGGCTACGAGCAGTACTTC	CASSVSGRGYEQYF
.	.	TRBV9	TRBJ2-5	TGTGCCAGCAGCGTAGAGTCAGGGTGGACGTGGGAGACCCAGTACTTC	CASSVESGWTWETQYF